The present T cell receptor beta chain was sequenced within a study of vaccination and CD4 T cells after COVID-19. At the level of the study: With nine mild cases and one severe, convalescent patients were SARS-CoV-2 positive by nasal swab PCR. Study-level findings and limits: Among convalescent patients, a median 86.3% of reactive clones emerged only after vaccination.

With respect to this clonotype: Its target is unknown.

Sequencing of DNA taken from cultured CD4+ T cells relied on the Oncomine TCR Beta short-read assay. Extraction of genomic DNA was performed on cultured CD4+ T cells. One entry per CDR3 protein results from TCRdb running MiXCR on the PCR reads. The sample has over 3,000 distinct CDR3 sequences, roughly 17% seen once. As for treatment: roughly ten-day PBMC culture with coronavirus spike peptide pools or control peptides (ViraFEST assay). This CDR3 has 14 amino acids. From germline, CDR1 is SGHTA and CDR2 FQGNSA. Trimming took 5 bases from V and 8 from J; bases not matched to a gene: 11. The genes are TRBV7-2 and TRBJ1-2, with 7 positions matching TRBD1. This TCR derives from a human donor who had recovered from COVID-19. The sequenced material came from CD4+ T cells from blood, cultured in vitro. CDR3 in amino acids: CASSQRQGGLGYTF. The CDR3 DNA follows: TGTGCCAGCAGCCAAAGACAGGGTGGGTTAGGCTACACCTTC.